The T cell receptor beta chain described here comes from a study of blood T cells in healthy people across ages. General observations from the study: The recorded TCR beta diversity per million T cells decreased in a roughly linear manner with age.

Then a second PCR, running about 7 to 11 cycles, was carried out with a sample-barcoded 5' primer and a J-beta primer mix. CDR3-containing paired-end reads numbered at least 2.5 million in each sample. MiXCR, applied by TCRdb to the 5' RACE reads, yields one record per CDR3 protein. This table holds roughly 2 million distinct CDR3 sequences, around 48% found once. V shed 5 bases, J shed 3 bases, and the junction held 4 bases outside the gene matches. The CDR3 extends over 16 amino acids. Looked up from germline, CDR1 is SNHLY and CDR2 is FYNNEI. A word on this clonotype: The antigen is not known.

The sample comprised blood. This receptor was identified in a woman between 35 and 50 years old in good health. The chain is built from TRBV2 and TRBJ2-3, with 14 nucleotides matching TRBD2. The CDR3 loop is CASSKRTSGGTDTQYF. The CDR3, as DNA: TGTGCCAGCAGTAAACGGACTAGCGGGGGGACAGATACGCAGTATTTT.